What follows is one T cell receptor beta chain and its context. There are 15 residues in the CDR3. Looked up from germline, CDR1 is SGHRS and CDR2 is YFSETQ. The J segment lost 4 bases and the V segment lost 2 bases, leaving 7 bases of the junction unmatched. The PCR used 60 Vbeta and 13 Jbeta primers. Only in-frame clones appear in the TCRdb table, and some are missing; sequencing was by immunoSEQ multiplex PCR. The table has roughly 34,000 clones, approximately 70% seen once. The data derive from a study of cytomegalovirus exposure and HLA in healthy donors. The receptor comes from a man under 40 in good health and CMV-seronegative. This chain joins TRBV5-1 and TRBJ1-2, with TRBD1 matching 8 bases. Sequenced sample: PBMCs. The CDR3 protein is CASSFGQGGSYGYTF. In nucleotides, the CDR3 is TGCGCCAGCAGCTTTGGACAGGGAGGTAGCTATGGCTACACCTTC.